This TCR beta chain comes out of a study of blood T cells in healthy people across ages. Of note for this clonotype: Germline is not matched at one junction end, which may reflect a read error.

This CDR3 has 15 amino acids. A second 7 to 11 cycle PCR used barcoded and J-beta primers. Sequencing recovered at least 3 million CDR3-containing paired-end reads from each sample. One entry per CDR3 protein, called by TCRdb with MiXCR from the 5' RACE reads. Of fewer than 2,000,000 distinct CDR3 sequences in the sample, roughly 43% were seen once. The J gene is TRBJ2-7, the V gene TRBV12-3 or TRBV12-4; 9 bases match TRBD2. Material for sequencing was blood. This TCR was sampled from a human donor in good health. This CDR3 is CDSSSTSGISYEQYF. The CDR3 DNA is TGTGACAGCAGTTCGACTAGCGGTATCTCCTACGAGCAGTACTTC.